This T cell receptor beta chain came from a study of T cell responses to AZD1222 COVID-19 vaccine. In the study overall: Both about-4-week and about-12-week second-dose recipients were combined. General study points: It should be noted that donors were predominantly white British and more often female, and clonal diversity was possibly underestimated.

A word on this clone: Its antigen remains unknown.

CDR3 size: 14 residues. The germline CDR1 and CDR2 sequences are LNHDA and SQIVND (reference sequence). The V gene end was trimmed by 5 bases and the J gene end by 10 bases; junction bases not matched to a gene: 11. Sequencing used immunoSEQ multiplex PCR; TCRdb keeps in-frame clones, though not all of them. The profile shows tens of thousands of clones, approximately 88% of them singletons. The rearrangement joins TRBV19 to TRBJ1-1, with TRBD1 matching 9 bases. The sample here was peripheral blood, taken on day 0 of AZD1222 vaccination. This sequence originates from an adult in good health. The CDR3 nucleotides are TGTGCCAGTAGTTGGGGACAGGGAATTGCGGCAGCTTTCTTT. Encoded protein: CASSWGQGIAAAFF.